The 22 T cell receptor beta chains listed next were all sequenced from one sample in a study of T-cell memory formation after mild COVID-19. One entry per CDR3 protein results from TCRdb running MiXCR on the 5' RACE reads. The sample records approximately 210,000 distinct CDR3 sequences, around 26% being singletons. Input material: PBMCs or a T cell subset sorted from them (not recorded which). The receptor set was obtained from an adult woman who had mild COVID-19 (a few samples of this study predate the infection). Cell type and time point are not known.

This clonotype was counted between two and nine times. The rearrangement links TRBV4-1 to TRBJ2-3; 9 bases map to TRBD2. The length of the CDR3 is 17 residues. In germline, CDR1 is MGHRA, CDR2 YSYEKL. Trimming took 3 bases from V and 0 from J; bases not matched to a gene: 7. CDR3 nucleotides: TGCGCCAGCAGCCACCCCAAGCGGGGGGATAGCACAGATACGCAGTATTTT. Encoded protein: CASSHPKRGDSTDTQYF.

This clonotype was found a few times. The rearrangement links TRBV20-1 to TRBJ2-7; D is ambiguous. The CDR3 totals 12 residues. CDR1 and CDR2 from the germline V gene are DFQATT and SNEGSKA (reference sequence). V was trimmed by 7 bases and J by 0 bases, leaving 10 bases between them. The CDR3 coding sequence is TGCAGTGTGGGTCAGAGCTCCTACGAGCAGTACTTC. It is translated as CSVGQSSYEQYF.

The V and J genes are TRBV30 and TRBJ2-5, with 14 bases aligning to TRBD2. V lost 5 bases, J lost 4 bases, and 0 bases stayed unmatched. The CDR3 totals 13 residues. Per germline, CDR1 GTSNPN and CDR2 SVGIG (reference sequence). CDR3 coding DNA: TGTGCCTGGGGACTAGCGGGAGGAGAGACCCAGTACTTC. Protein sequence: CAWGLAGGETQYF.

This clonotype was detected a few times. This sequence joins TRBV6-6 and TRBJ2-5; TRBD2 aligns across 11 bases. Per germline, CDR1 MNHNY and CDR2 SVGAGI (reference sequence). The CDR3 sequence is 16 residues long. With 2 bases clipped from V and 2 bases from J, the junction kept 4 bases outside the gene matches. The CDR3: CASSYGGLADQETQYF. CDR3 DNA: TGTGCCAGCAGTTACGGGGGACTAGCGGATCAAGAGACCCAGTACTTC.

This clonotype has a handful of counts. This sequence joins TRBV15 and TRBJ2-1; no clear D. With 7 bases removed from V and 8 bases from J, the gap between germline ends came to 21 bases. There are 15 residues in the CDR3. The V gene's germline CDR1 is LNHNV and CDR2 YYDKDF (reference sequence). The CDR3 spells CATTRVATTGDEQFF. Here the CDR3 DNA reads TGTGCCACCACCCGCGTCGCAACTACGGGCGATGAGCAGTTCTTC.

This clonotype was observed a few times. The chain combines TRBV7-9 with TRBJ1-5; D is perhaps TRBD1 (6 bases). The CDR3 extends over 13 amino acids. Trimming removed 3 bases from V and 4 bases from J, with 7 bases in between. The germline CDR1 and CDR2 sequences are SEHNR and FQNEAQ (reference sequence). The CDR3 bases are TGTGCCAGCAGCTTCCAGGGGAATCAGCCCCAGCATTTT. Amino acids: CASSFQGNQPQHF.

This chain links TRBV20-1 with TRBJ2-7, with D maybe TRBD1 (6 bases). Trimming pared 4 bases from V and 3 bases from J, leaving 16 bases between. Germline V lookup: CDR1 DFQATT, CDR2 SNEGSKA (reference sequence). CDR3 length equals 14 residues. CDR3 residues: CSATTDSKIYEQYF. The CDR3 DNA sequence: TGCAGTGCTACCACGGACAGCAAGATCTACGAGCAGTACTTC.

This chain joins TRBV7-7 and TRBJ2-5; 13 bases agree with TRBD2. CDR1 SSHAT and CDR2 FNYEAQ come from the germline V gene (reference sequence). The CDR3 consists of 17 residues. J lost 5 bases, V lost 5 bases, and 11 bases had no gene match. The CDR3 region is CASSQGRLAGGWETQYF. DNA of the CDR3: TGTGCCAGCAGCCAAGGGAGACTAGCGGGGGGCTGGGAGACCCAGTACTTC.

The chain couples TRBV6-2 or TRBV6-3 to TRBJ2-7, with a possible D match to TRBD2 (6 bases). Germline V gene lookup returns CDR1 MNHEY and CDR2 SVGEGT. This CDR3 contains 17 residues. With 2 bases removed from V and 0 bases from J, the gap between germline ends came to 17 bases. The CDR3 spells CASSYRWGRDSSYEQYF. CDR3 in DNA: TGTGCCAGCAGTTACAGGTGGGGCCGGGACTCCTCCTACGAGCAGTACTTC.

The V gene is TRBV6-6, the J gene TRBJ2-7; perhaps TRBD2 as D (5 bases). The CDR3 runs to 14 residues. From germline, CDR1 is MNHNY and CDR2 SVGAGI (reference sequence). V lost 2 bases, J lost 6 bases, and 14 bases lay in between. The CDR3 spells CASSYRSGYLEQYF. The CDR3 DNA follows: TGTGCCAGCAGTTACCGCAGCGGCTACCTCGAGCAGTACTTC.

This clonotype was recorded a few times. At one end the junction does not follow the germline gene, possibly because of a read error. This chain joins TRBV7-3 and TRBJ2-1, with a weak D call TRBD2 (6 bases). The germline V gene has CDR1 SGHTA and CDR2 FQGTGA. This CDR3 is built from 17 residues. The CDR3 region is CASSLPGGIPSHNEQFF. The CDR3 DNA reads TGTGCCAGCAGCTTACCTGGGGGGATTCCCTCCCACAATGAGCAGTTCTTC.

The rearrangement joins TRBV7-9 to TRBJ2-3; D unresolved. CDR3 length: 14 residues. Germline lookup yields CDR1 SEHNR and CDR2 FQNEAQ (reference sequence). The V end lost 5 bases, the J end lost 2 bases, and 11 bases lay between the germline ends. The chain's CDR3 is CASSPPGNTDTQYF. The CDR3 DNA follows: TGTGCCAGCAGCCCGCCCGGAAACACAGATACGCAGTATTTT.

Only a few counts were recorded for this clonotype. The chain uses TRBV7-8 and TRBJ2-3, with unresolved D. CDR3 length equals 13 residues. V lost 1 base and J lost 11, with 13 bases in between. Per germline, CDR1 SGHVS and CDR2 FQNEAQ. For the CDR3, the DNA is TGTGCCAGCAGCTTAGGGTTTCAGGACCGGCAGTATTTT. Its translation: CASSLGFQDRQYF.

This chain uses TRBV5-1 with TRBJ1-5; D unresolved. CDR1 is SGHRS and CDR2 is YFSETQ in the germline V gene. The V and J ends lost 1 base and 6 bases respectively, with 11 bases between them. The CDR3 totals 14 residues. Here the CDR3 reads CASSLNGVGQPQHF. The CDR3 bases are TGCGCCAGCAGCTTGAACGGGGTCGGTCAGCCCCAGCATTTT.

The chain employs TRBV5-1 and TRBJ1-1; D possibly corresponds to TRBD1 (6 bases). In germline, CDR1 is SGHRS, CDR2 YFSETQ. The CDR3 length is 15 residues. With 1 base removed from V and 3 bases from J, the gap between germline ends came to 13 bases. As DNA, the CDR3 is TGCGCCAGCAGCTTGACAGGGATAGTCGACACTGAAGCTTTCTTT. Its protein product is CASSLTGIVDTEAFF.

This clonotype was counted only a few times. The V and J genes are TRBV7-2 and TRBJ1-5, with D unclear. Looked up from germline, CDR1 is SGHTA and CDR2 is FQGNSA. Trimming removed 0 bases from V and 6 bases from J, with 9 bases in between. This CDR3 has 14 amino acids. The DNA for the CDR3 is TGTGCCAGCAGCTTAGCGTTGGCTGCTCAGCCCCAGCATTTT. As protein: CASSLALAAQPQHF.

This chain joins TRBV30 and TRBJ2-1, with D hard to call. The germline V gene has CDR1 GTSNPN and CDR2 SVGIG (reference sequence). The CDR3 loop spans 11 amino acids. V dropped 5 bases and J dropped 8 bases, with 10 bases sitting between them. Here the CDR3 DNA reads TGTGCCTGGGAAATCGGGTATGAGCAGTTCTTC. Its protein is CAWEIGYEQFF.

The chain uses TRBV5-5 and TRBJ2-7; possibly TRBD2 for D (7 bases). The CDR3 covers 16 residues. Looked up from germline, CDR1 is SGHKS and CDR2 is YYEKEE (reference sequence). Trimming stripped 4 bases from V and 0 bases from J, with 17 bases between. The CDR3 DNA reads as TGTGCCAGCAGCCTACAGGGAGGGTTTACCTCCTACGAGCAGTACTTC. Its translation: CASSLQGGFTSYEQYF.

This chain uses TRBV7-9 with TRBJ2-6; TRBD2 matches at 8 bases. CDR1 is SEHNR and CDR2 is FQNEAQ in the germline V gene (reference sequence). The CDR3 contains 18 residues. J lost 0 bases, V lost 6 bases, and 10 bases had no gene match. CDR3 amino acids: CASRSRGGADSGANVLTF. CDR3 coding DNA: TGTGCCAGCAGGTCCCGGGGGGGAGCCGACTCTGGGGCCAACGTCCTGACTTTC.

This chain connects TRBV4-1 to TRBJ1-3; no clear D gene. This CDR3 region has 13 residues. Germline lookup yields CDR1 MGHRA and CDR2 YSYEKL. The germline V and J ends were trimmed by 4 bases and 3 bases, with 7 bases remaining between them. CDR3 nucleotides: TGCGCCAGCAGCCGACGGGGTGGAAACACCATATATTTT. Amino acid sequence: CASSRRGGNTIYF.

This clonotype has just a few counts. The CDR3 DNA reads TGCGCCAGCAGCTTCTCCGGGACTAGCGGTTCCTACGAGCAGTACTTC. Its translation: CASSFSGTSGSYEQYF. V gene TRBV5-1 combines with J gene TRBJ2-7; 11 nucleotides match TRBD2. The CDR3 is 16 amino acids. Germline values: CDR1 SGHRS, CDR2 YFSETQ. V shed 2 bases, J shed 1 base, and the junction held 5 bases outside the gene matches.

This clonotype has more than one count but fewer than ten. This sequence joins TRBV12-3 or TRBV12-4 and TRBJ2-6; 9 bases line up with TRBD1. The CDR3 runs 16 residues. With 5 bases clipped from V and 4 bases from J, the junction kept 6 bases outside the gene matches. The CDR3 spells CASSRTGEAGANVLTF. CDR3 nucleotide sequence: TGTGCCAGCAGTCGGACAGGGGAGGCCGGGGCCAACGTCCTGACTTTC.